Listed below are T cell receptor beta chains from one sample, sequenced in a study of Graves' ophthalmopathy and Graves' hyperthyroidism. One entry per CDR3 protein, called by TCRdb with MiXCR from the multiplex PCR reads. The sample contains some 520,000 distinct CDR3 sequences, over 13% of which appear only once. The sequencing sample was made of blood. The receptors were gathered from a woman aged 25 to 45 with Graves' ophthalmopathy. CDR3s include the opening cysteine and the closing phenylalanine or tryptophan. The D gene is left open where the match is weak. Some rows mark clone size as missing; the rest say once, few, many or name a class of expanded clone.

TRBV20-1	TRBJ1-5	many	NA	TGCAGTGCTAGCTTGTTGGGGGAAGAGAGCAATCAGCCCCAGCATTTT	CSASLLGEESNQPQHF
TRBV5-1	TRBJ2-5	many	NA	TGCGCCAGCAGCTTGGGACCTGACAGGGAGACCCAGTACTTC	CASSLGPDRETQYF
TRBV20-1	TRBJ2-5	NA	TRBD2	TGCAGTGCTAGAAGCGGGGGGCTCGGGGAGACCCAGTACTTC	CSARSGGLGETQYF
TRBV30	TRBJ2-7	many	TRBD1	TGTGCCTGGAGTACCACAGGGGCGATGTACGAGCAGTACTTC	CAWSTTGAMYEQYF
TRBV12-3/TRBV12-4	TRBJ1-2	many	NA	TGTGCCAGCAGTTTAGGGACGGAGCTTCACGTCTATGGCTACACCTTC	CASSLGTELHVYGYTF
TRBV6-1	TRBJ1-1	many	NA	TGTGCCAGCAAAGGGCTCATGAACACTGAAGCTTTCTTT	CASKGLMNTEAFF
TRBV4-1	TRBJ1-2	many	NA	TGCGCCAGCAGCCCAGGGTACTATGGCTACACCTTC	CASSPGYYGYTF
TRBV6-1	TRBJ2-7	NA	NA	TGTGCCAGCAGTGAAAATTTGAACCCTTGGGGCTCCTACGAGCAGTACTTC	CASSENLNPWGSYEQYF
TRBV18	TRBJ1-2	NA	NA	TGTGCCAGCTCACCAACAACCTATGGCTACACCTTC	CASSPTTYGYTF
TRBV30	TRBJ1-2	many	NA	TGTGCCTGGAGTGTAGGTCCCTATGGCTACACCTTC	CAWSVGPYGYTF
TRBV18	TRBJ2-5	NA	NA	TGTGCCAGCTCACCCATGGACCCGAATCGGGGGACCCAGTACTTC	CASSPMDPNRGTQYF
TRBV27	TRBJ2-7	NA	TRBD2	TGTGCCAGCAGCGGAGGGACTACACACTACGAGCAGTACTTC	CASSGGTTHYEQYF
TRBV11-2	TRBJ2-7	NA	NA	TGTGCCAGCAGCGGGGCCTATGGCGGACCTTCCTACGAGCAGTACTTC	CASSGAYGGPSYEQYF
TRBV12-3/TRBV12-4	TRBJ2-2	few	NA	TGTGCCAGTGGAGGGGCAGGGGGAACCGGGGAGCTGTTTTTT	CASGGAGGTGELFF
TRBV12-3/TRBV12-4	TRBJ1-1	NA	TRBD1	TGTGCCAGCAGAACGACGACAGGGCGGACTGAAGCTTTCTTT	CASRTTTGRTEAFF
TRBV2	TRBJ2-7	many	NA	TGTGCCAGCAGTGTGCGTCGCGCGGGGCAGTACTTC	CASSVRRAGQYF
TRBV15	TRBJ1-1	NA	NA	TGTGCCACCAGCAGAGATCCCACTAGGGCTTTCTTT	CATSRDPTRAFF
TRBV2	TRBJ2-7	few	TRBD1	TGTGCCAGCAGCGGGACAGGGCTTACCTACGAGCAGTACTTC	CASSGTGLTYEQYF
TRBV6-5	TRBJ1-3	many	NA	TGTGCCAGCAGTTACCACAACAGCCTTGGAAACACCATATATTTT	CASSYHNSLGNTIYF
TRBV12-3/TRBV12-4	TRBJ2-7	many	TRBD1	TGTGCCAGCAGTCCGCACCGGGACAGGGCCTACGAGCAGTACTTC	CASSPHRDRAYEQYF
TRBV20-1	TRBJ2-5	few	NA	TGCAGTGCTAGTGGACTTGGGGGCCAAGAGACCCAGTACTTC	CSASGLGGQETQYF
TRBV28	TRBJ1-2	many	NA	TGTGCCAGCAGTTTAGGGACTCTTTTCGGCTACACCTTC	CASSLGTLFGYTF
TRBV5-4	TRBJ2-2	NA	NA	TGTGCCAGCAGCTTGGCCGGGAGTGATACCGGGGAGCTGTTTTTT	CASSLAGSDTGELFF
TRBV6-2/TRBV6-3	TRBJ1-1	NA	NA	TGTGCCAGCAGTCAGGGGTATGGTGAAGCTTTCTTT	CASSQGYGEAFF
TRBV12-3/TRBV12-4	TRBJ2-5	NA	NA	TGTGCCAACCGGGACACCCAAGAGACCCAGTACTTC	CANRDTQETQYF
TRBV12-3/TRBV12-4	TRBJ1-2	many	NA	TGTGCCAGCAGTTCGCGAAGGGTCCTCTATGGCTACACCTTC	CASSSRRVLYGYTF
TRBV12-3/TRBV12-4	TRBJ2-2	many	NA	TGTGCCAGCACCGTGGGGACCGGGGAGCTGTTTTTT	CASTVGTGELFF
TRBV6-5	TRBJ2-7	many	TRBD2	TGTGCCAGCAGTTCCCTAGCGGGAGGGCCTTCCTACGAGCAGTACTTC	CASSSLAGGPSYEQYF
TRBV15	TRBJ1-5	many	NA	TGTGCCACCAGCAGAGTGGGCAATCAGCCCCAGCATTTT	CATSRVGNQPQHF
TRBV5-6	TRBJ1-2	few	NA	TGTGCCAGCAGCTTGGAAGGGACAAACTATGGCTACACCTTC	CASSLEGTNYGYTF
TRBV29-1	TRBJ1-1	many	NA	TGCAGCGTTGAAGAGGGGGCGAACACTGAAGCTTTCTTT	CSVEEGANTEAFF
TRBV6-5	TRBJ1-6	many	NA	TGTGCCAGCAGTTACGGACGAAGCTCCTATAATTCACCCCTCCACTTT	CASSYGRSSYNSPLHF
TRBV7-2	TRBJ2-7	many	TRBD2	TGTGCCAGCAGCTGGACTAGCGGGGGACGGTCCTACGAGCAGTACTTC	CASSWTSGGRSYEQYF
TRBV2	TRBJ1-1	many	TRBD1	TGTGCCAGCAGGGCAACAGGGGGCGGTGGGGCTTTCTTT	CASRATGGGGAFF
TRBV13	TRBJ2-2	NA	NA	TGTGCCAGCAGCGCCCGGACGATGTGGGCCGGGGAGCTGTTTTTT	CASSARTMWAGELFF
TRBV12-3/TRBV12-4	TRBJ2-7	many	NA	TGTGCCAGCAGCTCTGGGATCGCCTACGAGCAGTACTTC	CASSSGIAYEQYF
TRBV7-2	TRBJ2-7	many	NA	TGTGCCAGCAGCTTGGGGGCCTCCTACGAGCAGTACTTC	CASSLGASYEQYF
TRBV27	TRBJ2-2	many	TRBD2	TGTGCCAGCAGTTGGTCGGGGGGGGGTTCGAACACCGGGGAGCTGTTTTTT	CASSWSGGGSNTGELFF
TRBV11-1	TRBJ1-1	NA	TRBD1	TGTGCCAGCAGCTTTATTGGGACAGGGCTGAACACTGAAGCTTTCTTT	CASSFIGTGLNTEAFF
TRBV24-1	TRBJ1-2	many	NA	TGTGCCACCAGTGCCGACGGTCTTAACTATGGCTACACCTTC	CATSADGLNYGYTF
TRBV7-9	TRBJ1-1	many	NA	TGTGCCAGCAGCTTGCGGCAGGGGCCTGGGGCTTTCTTT	CASSLRQGPGAFF
TRBV28	TRBJ2-2	few	TRBD1	TGTGCCAGCACCCTACAGGGGGAGGCCGGGGAGCTGTTTTTT	CASTLQGEAGELFF
TRBV12-3/TRBV12-4	TRBJ2-7	many	NA	TGTGCCAGCAGTTTAGTATTTGGTACCTACGAGCAGTACTTC	CASSLVFGTYEQYF
TRBV27	TRBJ1-2	many	TRBD1	TGTGCCACCCGACAGGGGAACTATGGCTACACCTTC	CATRQGNYGYTF
TRBV12-3/TRBV12-4	TRBJ2-6	many	NA	TGTGCCAGCAGTTTTAGGTCCTCTGGGGCCAACGTCCTGACTTTC	CASSFRSSGANVLTF
TRBV20-1	TRBJ2-7	many	TRBD1	TGCAGTGCATCGGGACAGGGGGCCAACGAGCAGTACTTC	CSASGQGANEQYF
TRBV27	TRBJ1-5	many	NA	TGTGCCAGCAGTTTGGGCAGGGGCGGGGATCAGCCCCAGCATTTT	CASSLGRGGDQPQHF
TRBV6-1	TRBJ2-2	many	TRBD2	TGTGCCAGCAGTGCCCCTAGCGGGAGTTCGGCCGGGGAGCTGTTTTTT	CASSAPSGSSAGELFF
TRBV5-1	TRBJ2-2	few	NA	TGCGCCAGCAGCTTTCCTGAGACCGGGGAGCTGTTTTTT	CASSFPETGELFF
TRBV7-2	TRBJ2-7	many	NA	TGTGCCAGCAGCCTCAGGACCCTATACGAGCAGTACTTC	CASSLRTLYEQYF
TRBV9	TRBJ2-5	NA	NA	TGTACCAGCAGCGTTGCGGGGGCCCGGCAAGAGACCCAGTACTTC	CTSSVAGARQETQYF